A selection of T cell receptor beta chains follows, all from one sample in a study of CD8+CD57+ T cells in acquired aplastic anemia. TCRdb ran MiXCR on the reads and lists one entry per CDR3 protein. The profile covers 150,000 or so distinct CDR3 sequences, with 52% appearing a single time and roughly 12% taken by the ten largest. What was sequenced was sorted CD4+, CD8+, or CD8+CD57+ T cells (not recorded which) from PBMCs. The receptors were gathered from a human donor with aplastic anemia. The conserved cysteine and the conserved F or W are not part of the CDR3 here.

>TRBV7-6|TRBJ2-7|11
ASSFGQTYEQY
>TRBV7-9|TRBJ2-2|13
ASSEGQGRTGELV
>TRBV10-2|TRBJ1-5|16
ASSESEVQGAANQPQH
>TRBV10-3|TRBJ1-5|13
AIADLGGSNQPQH
>TRBV2|TRBJ1-2|12
ALLSTLANYGYT
>TRBV6-6|TRBJ2-5|13
ASSPSGDPQETQY
>TRBV11-2|TRBJ1-1|18
ASSLEQTMGSPMGNTEAF
>TRBV20-1|TRBJ1-5|13
SARDRDNSNQPQH
>TRBV6-1|TRBJ2-7|10
ASRSASYEQY
>TRBV10-3|TRBJ1-2|12
AISDFTGAGGYT
>TRBV15|TRBJ2-3|13
ATSRVRQVTDTQY
>TRBV2|TRBJ2-1|14
ASSSWTSGRKNEQF
>TRBV7-7|TRBJ2-1|16
ASSLGGGTLSSYNEQF
>TRBV5-1|TRBJ2-1|11
ASSLGGDNEQF
>TRBV10-3|TRBJ1-2|10
AIMGDNYGYT
>TRBV12-3/TRBV12-4|TRBJ2-5|15
ASSLTAGGLGRETQY
>TRBV11-2|TRBJ2-1|14
ASSQRPRPSYNEQF
>TRBV5-8|TRBJ1-1|13
ASSYQPVVNTEAF
>TRBV2|TRBJ2-5|10
ASMWIVETQY
>TRBV29-1|TRBJ2-7|11
SDPGDSAYEQY
>TRBV10-1|TRBJ1-5|12
ASSDTEANQPQH